Listed here is a single T cell receptor (beta chain). As yet, its antigen is unknown. Researchers used 5'RACE with constant-segment primers to make TCR alpha and TCR beta cDNA libraries that carry sample barcodes and UMIs. TCRdb reprocessed the 5' RACE reads with MiXCR, giving one entry per CDR3 protein. The sample includes under 300,000 distinct CDR3 sequences, roughly 15% of them seen just once. The CDR3 has 11 amino acids. Germline CDR1 and CDR2: SGHVS and FQNEAQ. V was trimmed by 5 bases and J by 11 bases, leaving 11 bases between them. The sample is drawn from a study of T-cell memory formation after mild COVID-19. Overall study: Among the donors, TCR clusters were largely specific to each donor.

Whole-study findings and limits: CD4+ bias marked clones expanding day 15 to 37, unlike balanced contracting clones.

Sequencing was done on a sample of PBMCs or a T cell subset sorted from them (not recorded which). The chain employs TRBV7-8 and TRBJ2-3; D call uncertain. This clonotype originated in a man aged 18 to 30 who had mild COVID-19 (a few samples of this study predate the infection). Cell type and time point are not known. CDR3 in amino acids: CASSPGPGQYF. The CDR3 nucleotides are TGTGCCAGCAGCCCTGGTCCCGGGCAGTATTTT.